This record covers a single TCR beta chain. The data were obtained in a study of shared clonotypes between healthy human individuals. The CDR3 extends over 14 amino acids. Looked up from germline, CDR1 is SGHTA and CDR2 is FQGNSA. Between the trimmed V and J ends, which lost 1 base and 0 bases, there was a span of 5 bases. Only in-frame clones appear in the TCRdb table, and some are missing; sequencing was by immunoSEQ multiplex PCR. The sample includes over 700,000 clones, 72% of them seen just once. The clonotype was recovered from a woman in her 30s in good health. The chain couples TRBV7-2 to TRBJ2-3; D is undetermined. Material for sequencing was memory CD4+ T cells sorted from blood. The subset denotes: CD45RA-negative fraction. CDR3 coding DNA: TGTGCCAGCAGCTTAGGCTATAGCACAGATACGCAGTATTTT. Its protein product is CASSLGYSTDTQYF.